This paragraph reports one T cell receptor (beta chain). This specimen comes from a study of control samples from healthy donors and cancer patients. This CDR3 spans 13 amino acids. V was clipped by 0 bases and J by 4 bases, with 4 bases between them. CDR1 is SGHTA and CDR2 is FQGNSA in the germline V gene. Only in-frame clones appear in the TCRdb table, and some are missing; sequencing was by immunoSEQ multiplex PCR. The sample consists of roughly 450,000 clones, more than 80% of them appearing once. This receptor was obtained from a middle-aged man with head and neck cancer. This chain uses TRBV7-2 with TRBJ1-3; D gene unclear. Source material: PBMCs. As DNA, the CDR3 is TGTGCCAGCAGCTTAGCGCGAGGAAACACCATATATTTT. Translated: CASSLARGNTIYF.